This entry features one TCR beta chain sequence. Per the original methods: Reference gene primers were amplified, and this amplification served to estimate nucleated cell counts. The protocol was immunoSEQ multiplex PCR, while the TCRdb copy is restricted to in-frame clones and leaves out a portion. For V, J and clone size, that table is used; D and trimming come from the DNA. Among some 170,000 clones listed, 82% were seen once. The data stem from a study of blood T cell repertoires in COVID-19. Study overall: Spain, Italy and the United States supplied samples that represented acute and convalescent COVID-19. The cDNA or gDNA used as material had been derived from T cells, B-cell-depleted T cells, or PBMCs.

With 6 bases removed from V and 2 bases from J, the gap between germline ends came to 21 bases. CDR1 and CDR2 (germline): WNHNN, SYGVQD (reference sequence). The CDR3 spans 17 residues. The clonotype originates from a woman in her seventies with acute or convalescent COVID-19. The chain links TRBV10-1 to TRBJ2-3; possible D gene TRBD2, 5 bases. Sequenced sample: peripheral blood. The CDR3 DNA is TGCGCCAGCAGCCCCGCCGGAGGAGCCGGGATCACAGATACGCAGTATTTT. Its protein is CASSPAGGAGITDTQYF.